The source of this T cell receptor beta chain is a study of T cell repertoires in cytomegalovirus infection. Background on the study: Shared public TCR beta signatures pointed to both CMV infection and a matching HLA type.

MiXCR was run by TCRdb on the reads, yielding one entry per CDR3 protein. The sample lists over 90,000 distinct CDR3 sequences; 16% were seen once. V lost 3 bases to trimming and J lost 2 bases; unmatched junction nucleotides: 4. Germline CDR1 ENHRY, CDR2 SYGVKD. This CDR3 has 15 amino acids. This chain uses TRBV10-3 with TRBJ1-3; TRBD1 matches at 7 bases. This receptor was identified in a human donor in good health (CMV status not recorded). Some clones in this sample may be carry-over from other donors' samples. The sample taken for sequencing was PBMCs. Here the CDR3 reads CAISENRGTGNTIYF. DNA for the CDR3: TGTGCCATCAGTGAAAACAGGGGAACTGGAAACACCATATATTTT.